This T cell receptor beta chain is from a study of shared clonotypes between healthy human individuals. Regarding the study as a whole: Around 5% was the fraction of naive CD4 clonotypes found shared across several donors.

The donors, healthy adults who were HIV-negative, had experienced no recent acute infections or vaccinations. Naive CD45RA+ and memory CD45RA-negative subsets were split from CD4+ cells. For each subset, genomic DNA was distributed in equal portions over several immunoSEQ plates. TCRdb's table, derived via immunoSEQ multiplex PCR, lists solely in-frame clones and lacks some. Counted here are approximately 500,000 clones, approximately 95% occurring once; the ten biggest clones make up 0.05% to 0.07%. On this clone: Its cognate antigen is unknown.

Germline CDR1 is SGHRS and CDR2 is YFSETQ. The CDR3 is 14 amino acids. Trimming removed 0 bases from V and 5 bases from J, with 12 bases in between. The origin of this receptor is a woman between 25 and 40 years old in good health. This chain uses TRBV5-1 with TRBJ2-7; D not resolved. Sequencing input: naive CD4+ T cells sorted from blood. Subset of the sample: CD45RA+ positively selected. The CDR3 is CASSLDLGFDEQYF. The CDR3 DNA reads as TGCGCCAGCAGCTTGGACCTGGGTTTTGACGAGCAGTACTTC.